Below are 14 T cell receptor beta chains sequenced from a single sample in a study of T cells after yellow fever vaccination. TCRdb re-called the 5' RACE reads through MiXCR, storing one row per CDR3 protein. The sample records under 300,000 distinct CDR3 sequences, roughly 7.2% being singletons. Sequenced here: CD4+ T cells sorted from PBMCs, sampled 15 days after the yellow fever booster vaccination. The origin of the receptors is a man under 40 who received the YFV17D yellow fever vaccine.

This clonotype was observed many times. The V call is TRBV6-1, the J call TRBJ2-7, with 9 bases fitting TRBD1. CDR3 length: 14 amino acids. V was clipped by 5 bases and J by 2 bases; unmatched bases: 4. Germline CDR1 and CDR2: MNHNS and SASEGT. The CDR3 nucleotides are TGTGCCAGCAGTACACAGGGGGCGGCCTACGAGCAGTACTTC. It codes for CASSTQGAAYEQYF.

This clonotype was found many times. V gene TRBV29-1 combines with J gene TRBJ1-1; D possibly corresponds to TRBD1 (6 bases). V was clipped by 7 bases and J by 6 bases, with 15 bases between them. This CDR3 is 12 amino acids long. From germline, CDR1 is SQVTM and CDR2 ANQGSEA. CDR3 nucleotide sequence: TGCAGCGCCATACAGGGTATCGCTGAAGCTTTCTTT. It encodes CSAIQGIAEAFF.

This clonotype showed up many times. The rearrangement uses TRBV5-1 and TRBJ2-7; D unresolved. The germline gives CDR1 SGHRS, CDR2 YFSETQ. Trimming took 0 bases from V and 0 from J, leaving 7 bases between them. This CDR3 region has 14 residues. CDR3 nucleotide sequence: TGCGCCAGCAGCTTGGCCACGTACTCCTACGAGCAGTACTTC. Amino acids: CASSLATYSYEQYF.

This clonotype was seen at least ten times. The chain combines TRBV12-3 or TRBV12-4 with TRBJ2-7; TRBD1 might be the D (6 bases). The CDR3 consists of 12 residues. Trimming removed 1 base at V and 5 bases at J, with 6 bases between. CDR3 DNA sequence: TGTGCCAGCAGTTTAGGGGGGCACGAGCAGTACTTC. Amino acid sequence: CASSLGGHEQYF.

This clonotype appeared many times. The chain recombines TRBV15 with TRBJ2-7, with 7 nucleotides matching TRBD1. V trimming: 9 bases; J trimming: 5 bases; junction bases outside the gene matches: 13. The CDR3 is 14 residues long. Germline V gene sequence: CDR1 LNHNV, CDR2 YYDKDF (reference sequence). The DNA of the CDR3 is TGTGCCACGGCAGGGGGTGGCGGTAGGAACGAGCAGTACTTC. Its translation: CATAGGGGRNEQYF.

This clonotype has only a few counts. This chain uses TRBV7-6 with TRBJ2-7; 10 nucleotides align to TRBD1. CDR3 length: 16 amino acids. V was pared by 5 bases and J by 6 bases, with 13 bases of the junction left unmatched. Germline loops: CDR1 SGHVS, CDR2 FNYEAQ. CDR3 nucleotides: TGTGCCAGCAGCCTCTTTCACGGGACAGGGGTCGGCGAGCAGTACTTC. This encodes CASSLFHGTGVGEQYF.

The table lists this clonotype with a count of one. The CDR3 here is CASCPPGAGERNEQFF. The CDR3 DNA sequence: TGTGCCTCCTGCCCCCCCGGGGCGGGAGAGAGAAATGAGCAGTTCTTC. V gene TRBV3-1 combines with J gene TRBJ2-1; 7 bases map to TRBD2. V shed 11 bases, J shed 7 bases, and the junction held 20 bases outside the gene matches. The CDR3 runs to 16 residues. Looked up from germline, CDR1 is LGHDT and CDR2 is YNNKEL (reference sequence).

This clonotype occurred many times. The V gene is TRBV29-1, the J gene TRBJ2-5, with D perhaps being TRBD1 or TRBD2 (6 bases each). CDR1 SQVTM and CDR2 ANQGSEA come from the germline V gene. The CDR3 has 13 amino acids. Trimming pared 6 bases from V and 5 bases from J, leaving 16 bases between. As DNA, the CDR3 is TGCAGCGTCCTCCCGGGGGCCGGGGAGACCCAGTACTTC. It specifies CSVLPGAGETQYF.

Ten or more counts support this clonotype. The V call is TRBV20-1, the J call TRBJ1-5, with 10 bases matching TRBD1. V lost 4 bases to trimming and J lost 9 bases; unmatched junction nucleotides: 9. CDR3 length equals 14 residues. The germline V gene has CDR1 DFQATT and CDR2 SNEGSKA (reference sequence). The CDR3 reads CSAILGTGVRPQHF. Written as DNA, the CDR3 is TGCAGTGCTATCCTCGGGACAGGGGTTCGGCCCCAGCATTTT.

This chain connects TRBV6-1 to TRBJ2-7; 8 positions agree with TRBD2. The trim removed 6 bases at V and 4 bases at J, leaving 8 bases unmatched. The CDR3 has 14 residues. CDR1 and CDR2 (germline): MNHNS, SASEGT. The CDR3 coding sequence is TGTGCCAGCAGGAAAGCGGGAGAGTCTTACGAGCAGTACTTC. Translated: CASRKAGESYEQYF.

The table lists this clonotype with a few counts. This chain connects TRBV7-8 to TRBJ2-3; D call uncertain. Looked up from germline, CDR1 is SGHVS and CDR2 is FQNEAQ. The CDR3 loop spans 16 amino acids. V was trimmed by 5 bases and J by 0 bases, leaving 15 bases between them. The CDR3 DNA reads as TGTGCCAGCAGCGCCCCCTTAGAATCTAGCACAGATACGCAGTATTTT. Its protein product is CASSAPLESSTDTQYF. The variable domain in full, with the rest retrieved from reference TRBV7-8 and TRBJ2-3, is GAGVSQSPRYKVAKRGQDVALRCDPISGHVSLFWYQQALGQGPEFLTYFQNEAQLDKSGLPSDRFFAERPEGSVSTLKIQRTQQEDSAVYLCASSAPLESSTDTQYFGPGTRLTVL.

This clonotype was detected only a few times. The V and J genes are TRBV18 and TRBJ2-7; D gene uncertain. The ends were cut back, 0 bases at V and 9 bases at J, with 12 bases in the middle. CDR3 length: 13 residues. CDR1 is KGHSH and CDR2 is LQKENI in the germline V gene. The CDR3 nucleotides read TGTGCCAGCTCACCACCTCAAGGATTCGGGCAGTACTTC. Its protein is CASSPPQGFGQYF.

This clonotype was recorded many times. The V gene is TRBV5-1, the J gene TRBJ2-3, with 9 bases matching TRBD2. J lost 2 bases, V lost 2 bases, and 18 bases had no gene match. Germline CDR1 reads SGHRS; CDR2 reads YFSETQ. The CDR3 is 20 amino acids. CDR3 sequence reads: CASSLGIRASGRKITDTQYF. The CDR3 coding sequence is TGCGCCAGCAGCTTAGGGATTCGGGCGAGCGGGAGGAAGATCACAGATACGCAGTATTTT. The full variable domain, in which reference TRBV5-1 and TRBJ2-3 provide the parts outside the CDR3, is KAGVTQTPRYLIKTRGQQVTLSCSPISGHRSVSWYQQTPGQGLQFLFEYFSETQRNKGNFPGRFSGRQFSNSRSEMNVSTLELGDSALYLCASSLGIRASGRKITDTQYFGPGTRLTVL.

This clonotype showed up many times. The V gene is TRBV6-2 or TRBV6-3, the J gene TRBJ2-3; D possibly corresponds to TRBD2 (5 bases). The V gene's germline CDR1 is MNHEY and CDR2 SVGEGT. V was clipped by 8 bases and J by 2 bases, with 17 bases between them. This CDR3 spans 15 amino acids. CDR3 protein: CASQRPEEFTDTQYF. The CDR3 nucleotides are TGTGCCAGCCAAAGGCCGGAGGAATTCACAGATACGCAGTATTTT.